Detailed here is one T cell receptor beta chain. Its antigen is not known. The sample comes from a study of T cell responses to AZD1222 COVID-19 vaccine. The method was immunoSEQ multiplex PCR; TCRdb's version includes in-frame clones alone and lacks a portion of them. The sample yields 150,000 to 200,000 clones, around 90% seen once. Study-wide results and limits: Clonal diversity was possibly underestimated, and white British individuals and females predominated among donors. Without day 14 samples, only post-peak T cell repertoires were studied.

From germline, CDR1 is MDHEN and CDR2 SYDVKM. This CDR3 has 14 residues. Trimming removed 3 bases at V and 2 bases at J, with 10 bases between. This specimen was peripheral blood, taken 28 days after the second dose of the MenACWY control vaccine. The TCR originated in an adult who received the MenACWY meningococcal vaccine as a control. The chain combines TRBV28 with TRBJ2-5; D remains ambiguous. The DNA for the CDR3 is TGTGCCAGCAGTTTTAGGACCGTTCAAGAGACCCAGTACTTC. Its protein is CASSFRTVQETQYF.